This T cell receptor (beta chain) was sequenced for a study of Ad26.COV2.S vaccination and SARS-CoV-2 variants. Remarks on this clone: Its target is not known.

Clones were read by immunoSEQ multiplex PCR, and TCRdb kept only the in-frame ones, dropping some. The table shows roughly 140,000 clones, with 86% occurring only once. Findings of the study overall: Analyses that measured TCR breadth and depth may have underestimated total T cell responses. Post-vaccination spike-specific CD8+ and CD4+ T cell responses reportedly had substantial breadth.

The ends were cut back, 0 bases at V and 6 bases at J, with 18 bases in the middle. Germline CDR1 is LGHNA and CDR2 is YSLEER. This CDR3 has 16 amino acids. This sequence joins TRBV4-3 and TRBJ2-7; weak D call: TRBD2 (6 bases). The sequences come from peripheral blood, collected after recovery from COVID-19. This receptor was obtained from a human donor who had recovered from COVID-19. The CDR3 region is CASSQDRTEGAGEQYF. CDR3 in DNA: TGCGCCAGCAGCCAAGATAGGACGGAGGGAGCGGGCGAGCAGTACTTC.